Listed here are 17 T cell receptor beta chains from one sample, sequenced in a study of blood T cell repertoires in COVID-19 (dated by TCRdb to about 2020). Library prep was done by the immunoSEQ multiplex PCR assay. TCRdb retrieved this table from immuneACCESS and kept in-frame rearrangements only. Not all clones are present; in checked studies, unresolved V genes account for under half, and no reason is known for the remainder. The sample table lists around 330,000 clones, approximately 89% of them with a count of one. The ten top clones hold 1.5% to 2% of the sample. The sequenced sample consisted of peripheral blood. The origin of the receptors is a woman in her 30s with COVID-19, enrolled during active disease.

This clone was seen once. CDR3 coding DNA: TGTGCCAGTAGCCTAAGCGGACAGGCTGAATATAGCAATCAGCCCCAGCATTTT. This encodes CASSLSGQAEYSNQPQHF. The chain uses TRBV19 and TRBJ1-5; 7 positions agree with TRBD1. The J segment lost 0 bases and the V segment lost 6 bases, leaving 14 bases of the junction unmatched. Germline-derived CDR1 and CDR2 are LNHDA and SQIVND (reference sequence). CDR3 length equals 18 residues.

This clone was detected only once. The chain joins TRBV7-2 to TRBJ2-7, with 12 nucleotides matching TRBD2. The CDR3 sequence is 19 residues long. The trim removed 0 bases at V and 2 bases at J, leaving 11 bases unmatched. CDR1 is SGHTA and CDR2 is FQGNSA in the germline V gene. CDR3 bases: TGTGCCAGCAGCTTAGCTCGGACAGCGACTAGCGGGGGACCCTACGAGCAGTACTTC. Its protein product is CASSLARTATSGGPYEQYF.

The CDR3 nucleotides are TGTGCCAGCAGCCAAGACGGGAACTATGGCTACACCTTC. Protein sequence: CASSQDGNYGYTF. The chain combines TRBV3-1 (or the pseudogene TRBV3-2) with TRBJ1-2; D is ambiguous. CDR1 LGHDT and CDR2 YNNKEL come from the germline V gene (reference sequence). V gave up 0 bases and J gave up 2 bases, with 4 bases separating them. The CDR3 totals 13 residues.

This chain joins TRBV13 and TRBJ2-7, with D possibly matching TRBD2 (5 bases). Germline V gives CDR1 PRHDT, CDR2 FYEKMQ (reference sequence). V lost 0 bases and J 6 bases, leaving 12 bases between the germline ends. The CDR3 is 14 residues long. The CDR3 loop reads CASSLGFGEREQYF. The DNA of the CDR3 is TGTGCCAGCAGCTTAGGCTTCGGGGAACGCGAGCAGTACTTC.

The chain recombines TRBV18 with TRBJ1-1, with D unclear. The CDR3 has 14 residues. Trimming took 3 bases from V and 4 from J, leaving 12 bases between them. Germline assignment: CDR1 KGHSH and CDR2 LQKENI. The CDR3 DNA reads TGTGCCAGCTCACCGCAGGCCTTGGGCACTGAAGCTTTCTTT. Translated, it gives CASSPQALGTEAFF.

The chain has TRBV28 and TRBJ2-1; maybe TRBD2 (6 bases). The CDR3 sequence is 15 residues long. From germline, CDR1 is MDHEN and CDR2 SYDVKM. V was cut by 3 bases and J by 4 bases, with 13 bases left in between. DNA of the CDR3: TGTGCCAGCAGTTTCGACGGGGGAACGTACAATGAGCAGTTCTTC. Residues: CASSFDGGTYNEQFF.

V usage is TRBV7-9 and J usage is TRBJ1-2, with 7 positions matching TRBD1. The CDR3 runs to 15 residues. Trimming at V came to 8 bases and at J to 2 bases, leaving 11 bases not matched to a gene. Germline CDR1 is SEHNR and CDR2 is FQNEAQ (reference sequence). CDR3 amino acids: CASSVVETGNYGYTF. CDR3 nucleotide sequence: TGTGCCAGCTCCGTTGTTGAGACAGGGAACTATGGCTACACCTTC.

The V call is TRBV7-2, the J call TRBJ1-2, with D perhaps TRBD1 (6 bases). Germline V CDR1 and CDR2: SGHTA, FQGNSA. The V end was cut by 5 bases, the J end by 8 bases, with 15 bases between. CDR3 length: 13 residues. In DNA form, the CDR3 reads TGTGCCAGCAGCCCGAACAGGGTGGGCGGCTACACCTTC. It translates to CASSPNRVGGYTF. Variable domain in full (rest from reference TRBV7-2 and TRBJ1-2): GAGVSQSPSNKVTEKGKDVELRCDPISGHTALYWYRQSLGQGLEFLIYFQGNSAPDKSGLPSDRFSAERTGGSVSTLTIQRTQQEDSAVYLCASSPNRVGGYTFGSGTRLTVV.

V gene TRBV5-6 combines with J gene TRBJ1-2; D uncertain. The V gene lost 0 bases and the J gene lost 1 base, with 16 bases spanning the gap. The CDR3 contains 17 residues. CDR1 is SGHDT, CDR2 YYEEEE, per germline. CDR3 DNA sequence: TGTGCCAGCAGCTTGGATCGGCGGAGATCCCATAACTATGGCTACACCTTC. This sequence encodes CASSLDRRRSHNYGYTF. The full variable domain, completed using reference TRBV5-6 and TRBJ1-2, is DAGVTQSPTHLIKTRGQQVTLRCSPKSGHDTVSWYQQALGQGPQFIFQYYEEEERQRGNFPDRFSGHQFPNYSSELNVNALLLGDSALYLCASSLDRRRSHNYGYTFGSGTRLTVV.

The genes are TRBV28 and TRBJ2-2; D is undetermined. The CDR3 covers 14 residues. Trimming pared 2 bases from V and 8 bases from J, leaving 12 bases between. Germline CDR1 is MDHEN and CDR2 is SYDVKM. The CDR3 region is CASSLRRSTGELFF. In nucleotides, the CDR3 is TGTGCCAGCAGTTTAAGGAGATCCACGGGGGAGCTGTTTTTT. The entire variable domain, with the rest obtained from reference TRBV28 and TRBJ2-2, is as follows: DVKVTQSSRYLVKRTGEKVFLECVQDMDHENMFWYRQDPGLGLRLIYFSYDVKMKEKGDIPEGYSVSREKKERFSLILESASTNQTSMYLCASSLRRSTGELFFGEGSRLTVL.

The genes are TRBV5-1 and TRBJ2-7, with D possibly matching TRBD1 (6 bases). Deletions cut 0 bases from V and 5 bases from J, with 15 bases between. The CDR3 is made up of 15 amino acids. Per the germline V gene, CDR1 is SGHRS and CDR2 is YFSETQ. The DNA for the CDR3 is TGCGCCAGCAGCTTGGGTTACTCAGGGGTGAACGAGCAGTACGTC. Its protein product is CASSLGYSGVNEQYV.

The chain combines TRBV25-1 with TRBJ1-2; 7 positions match TRBD1. The CDR3 has 13 residues. The germline CDR1 and CDR2 sequences are MGHDK and SYGVNS. Trimming cost V 3 bases and J 4 bases; bases outside gene matches: 2. The CDR3 DNA is TGTGCCAGCAGTGAGGGACAGTTCTATGGCTACACCTTC. Residues: CASSEGQFYGYTF.

The V gene is TRBV24-1, the J gene TRBJ2-5; 9 bases align to TRBD1. V shed 3 bases and J 1 base; nucleotides not matched to a gene: 11. The germline gives CDR1 KGHDR, CDR2 SFDVKD. The CDR3 is 18 amino acids. The CDR3 sequence: CATSDPTWTGDFQETQYF. The CDR3, as DNA: TGTGCCACCAGTGATCCGACGTGGACAGGGGATTTCCAAGAGACCCAGTACTTC.

V usage is TRBV7-6 and J usage is TRBJ1-3; D might be TRBD1 (6 bases). V gave up 1 base and J gave up 0 bases, with 10 bases separating them. This CDR3 contains 16 residues. Per germline, CDR1 SGHVS and CDR2 FNYEAQ. The CDR3 protein is CASSLGAGDSGNTIYF. The CDR3, as DNA: TGTGCCAGCAGCTTAGGGGCAGGGGACTCTGGAAACACCATATATTTT.

The rearrangement links TRBV10-2 to TRBJ2-7, with 8 bases aligning to TRBD1. CDR3 length: 15 amino acids. Germline CDR1 is WSHSY and CDR2 is SAAADI. The trim removed 3 bases at V and 7 bases at J, leaving 11 bases unmatched. In nucleotides, the CDR3 is TGCGCCAGCAGTGAAGGACAGGGAGGAGGTCGGGAGCAGTACTTC. This encodes CASSEGQGGGREQYF.

The rearrangement joins TRBV13 to TRBJ2-1, with 15 bases fitting TRBD2. The CDR3 totals 15 residues. V lost 6 bases to trimming and J lost 5 bases; unmatched junction nucleotides: 2. Germline V lookup: CDR1 PRHDT, CDR2 FYEKMQ (reference sequence). This CDR3 is CASRGLAGGHNEQFF. In nucleotides, the CDR3 is TGTGCCAGCAGGGGACTAGCGGGGGGCCACAATGAGCAGTTCTTC.

V usage is TRBV6-2 or TRBV6-3 and J usage is TRBJ2-1; 14 nucleotides match TRBD2. J gave up 4 bases and V 4 bases, and 9 bases lay outside the gene matches. From germline, CDR1 is MNHEY and CDR2 SVGEGT. The CDR3 runs to 18 residues. The CDR3, as DNA: TGTGCCAGCAGTTTCACGACTAGCGGGGGGGCGAGGTACAATGAGCAGTTCTTC. This translates into CASSFTTSGGARYNEQFF.